A selection of T cell receptor beta chains follows, all from one sample in a study of cytomegalovirus exposure and HLA in healthy donors. Here immunoSEQ multiplex PCR was the method, and the copy in TCRdb shows in-frame clones only, minus some. The data include approximately 110,000 clones; the top ten clones carry 1%. The sequenced material came from PBMCs. The receptors derive from a man between 18 and 35 years old in good health and CMV-seronegative. Each CDR3 is given with its conserved first and last residue. Each record gives: V gene, D gene, J gene, CDR3 protein, CDR3 DNA. D genes are given only for firm matches.

>TRBV2|TRBD2|TRBJ2-7
CASNRLAGVYEQYF
TGTGCCAGCAATAGACTAGCGGGAGTCTACGAGCAGTACTTC
>TRBV18|NA|TRBJ2-1
CASSHPGTTTNEQFF
TGTGCCAGCTCCCACCCTGGGACAACGACCAATGAGCAGTTCTTC
>TRBV28|TRBD1|TRBJ2-1
CASSLLDRVHNEQFF
TGTGCCAGCAGCCTTTTGGACAGGGTCCACAATGAGCAGTTCTTC
>TRBV19|TRBD1|TRBJ2-5
CASSIGTGGETQYF
TGTGCCAGTAGTATCGGGACAGGGGGAGAGACCCAGTACTTC
>TRBV9|TRBD1|TRBJ1-3
CASSATGTAGNTIYF
TGTGCCAGCAGCGCAACCGGGACAGCTGGAAACACCATATATTTT
>TRBV27|TRBD1|TRBJ1-5
CASSLRRDRENQPQHF
TGTGCCAGCAGTCTACGCCGGGACAGGGAGAATCAGCCCCAGCATTTT
>TRBV7-2|NA|TRBJ1-2
CASSLGGFDDYGYTF
TGTGCCAGCAGCTTAGGAGGGTTTGACGACTATGGCTACACCTTC
>TRBV4-1|NA|TRBJ2-1
CASSQKPMGHHYNEQFF
TGCGCCAGCAGCCAAAAACCTATGGGACATCACTACAATGAGCAGTTCTTC
>TRBV9|NA|TRBJ1-2
CASSRTVLYGYTF
TGTGCCAGCTCCAGGACAGTGCTATATGGCTACACCTTC
>TRBV9|TRBD1|TRBJ1-1
CASSVGTGVAEAFF
TGTGCCAGCAGCGTAGGAACAGGGGTGGCTGAAGCTTTCTTT
>TRBV5-1|TRBD2|TRBJ2-3
CASSLAGGQGTQYF
TGCGCCAGCTCACTAGCGGGGGGGCAGGGTACGCAGTATTTT
>TRBV30|TRBD2|TRBJ2-5
CAWTVAGGPRETQYF
TGTGCCTGGACGGTAGCGGGGGGGCCTCGGGAGACCCAGTACTTC
>TRBV5-4|NA|TRBJ1-1
CASSFPLTGNTEAFF
TGTGCCAGCAGCTTTCCGCTGACAGGGAACACTGAAGCTTTCTTT
>TRBV6-1|NA|TRBJ2-3
CASSGDILTDTQYF
TGTGCCAGCAGTGGGGACATCTTGACAGATACGCAGTATTTT
>TRBV29-1|TRBD1|TRBJ2-7
CSVLVGQGDEQYF
TGCAGCGTTTTAGTCGGACAGGGGGACGAGCAGTACTTC
>TRBV6-1|NA|TRBJ2-1
CASSLGGRNEQFF
TGTGCCAGCAGCTTGGGGGGGCGGAATGAGCAGTTCTTC
>TRBV19|TRBD1|TRBJ1-1
CASSNLAGQGVTEAFF
TGTGCCAGTAGTAACCTGGCGGGACAGGGAGTCACTGAAGCTTTCTTT
>TRBV5-6|TRBD2|TRBJ2-7
CASSLGTSDNLYEQYF
TGTGCCAGCAGCTTGGGGACTAGCGACAACTTGTACGAGCAGTACTTC
>TRBV4-1|TRBD1|TRBJ2-7
CASSQDPGQGLYEQYF
TGCGCCAGCAGCCAAGATCCGGGACAGGGGTTGTACGAGCAGTACTTC
>TRBV2|NA|TRBJ2-2
CASDRGGRTGELFF
TGTGCCAGCGATCGGGGAGGACGGACCGGGGAGCTGTTTTTT
>TRBV9|NA|TRBJ1-2
CASSPAGVGDTF
TGTGCCAGCAGCCCGGCAGGGGTGGGAGACACCTTC
>TRBV5-1|NA|TRBJ2-7
CASSLGSGYLYEQYF
TGCGCCAGCAGCTTAGGAAGCGGGTATCTCTACGAGCAGTACTTC
>TRBV5-1|TRBD1|TRBJ1-5
CASSESDRANQPQHF
TGCGCCAGCAGCGAAAGTGACAGGGCCAATCAGCCCCAGCATTTT
>TRBV29-1|NA|TRBJ1-3
CSVAQQGGGNTIYF
TGCAGCGTAGCCCAACAGGGTGGTGGAAACACCATATATTTT
>TRBV7-6|TRBD1|TRBJ2-7
CASSQRDRDPYEQYF
TGTGCCAGCAGCCAACGGGACAGGGACCCCTACGAGCAGTACTTC
>TRBV19|TRBD1|TRBJ1-1
CASRRDREGMNTEAFF
TGTGCCAGTAGACGGGACAGGGAAGGGATGAACACTGAAGCTTTCTTT
>TRBV5-4|NA|TRBJ2-7
CASKTGVGEQYF
TGTGCCAGCAAGACGGGAGTTGGCGAGCAGTACTTC
>TRBV7-7|NA|TRBJ2-5
CASSPRPEGETQYF
TGTGCTAGCAGCCCCCGTCCGGAGGGGGAGACCCAGTACTTC
>TRBV9|NA|TRBJ2-2
CASSVEGVTGELFF
TGTGCCAGCAGCGTAGAAGGGGTTACCGGGGAGCTGTTTTTT
>TRBV28|TRBD1|TRBJ1-5
CASSHTGTGPMGNQPQHF
TGTGCCAGCAGTCACACCGGGACAGGGCCGATGGGCAATCAGCCCCAGCATTTT
>TRBV4-1|TRBD1|TRBJ1-2
CASSHDRARYGYTF
TGCGCCAGCAGCCATGACAGGGCCCGCTATGGCTACACCTTC
>TRBV28|NA|TRBJ2-1
CASSLAYNEQFF
TGTGCCAGCAGTCTAGCGTACAATGAGCAGTTCTTC
>TRBV7-9|TRBD2|TRBJ2-1
CASSLVQAGGPHTSNEQFF
TGTGCCAGCAGCTTAGTTCAAGCGGGGGGACCGCACACCTCGAATGAGCAGTTCTTC
>TRBV4-1|TRBD1|TRBJ2-7
CASSQDQGQVIYEQYF
TGCGCCAGCAGCCAAGACCAGGGACAGGTCATCTACGAGCAGTACTTC
>TRBV6-1|TRBD1|TRBJ2-3
CASSADRGFVDTQYF
TGTGCCAGCAGTGCAGACAGGGGATTTGTTGATACGCAGTATTTT
>TRBV28|NA|TRBJ2-2
CASSSHPPGTGELFF
TGTGCCAGCAGTTCCCACCCTCCGGGCACCGGGGAGCTGTTTTTT
>TRBV28|NA|TRBJ2-3
CASSPELQQLLPNTQYF
TGTGCCAGCAGCCCCGAACTCCAACAGCTATTACCTAATACGCAGTATTTT
>TRBV2|TRBD2|TRBJ2-5
CASRDPFGTSVETQYF
TGTGCCAGCAGGGATCCTTTCGGGACTAGCGTAGAGACCCAGTACTTC
>TRBV9|TRBD2|TRBJ2-1
CASSVRDYPYNEQFF
TGTGCCAGCAGCGTACGGGACTACCCCTACAATGAGCAGTTCTTC
>TRBV18|TRBD1|TRBJ1-4
CASSPLVLTGEFATNEKLFF
TGTGCCAGCTCACCTTTGGTACTGACAGGGGAATTTGCAACTAATGAAAAACTGTTTTTT
>TRBV9|NA|TRBJ2-1
CASRASGTSYNEQFF
TGTGCCAGCAGAGCCTCGGGTACATCCTACAATGAGCAGTTCTTC
>TRBV6-1|TRBD1|TRBJ2-1
CASRRQGSEQFF
TGTGCCAGCAGACGACAGGGGAGTGAGCAGTTCTTC
>TRBV6-6|NA|TRBJ1-3
CASSWPDRSGNTIYF
TGTGCCAGCAGTTGGCCTGATCGATCTGGAAACACCATATATTTT
>TRBV6-4|TRBD2|TRBJ2-1
CASSDSGLAGHAIYNEQFF
TGTGCCAGCAGTGACTCTGGACTAGCGGGCCATGCTATCTACAATGAGCAGTTCTTC
>TRBV10-1|TRBD1|TRBJ2-7
CARDRTYEQYF
TGCGCCAGGGACAGGACCTACGAGCAGTACTTC
>TRBV6-5|NA|TRBJ2-4
CASSYSELAKNIQYF
TGTGCCAGCAGTTACTCCGAGCTAGCCAAAAACATTCAGTACTTC
>TRBV5-1|TRBD1|TRBJ1-5
CASSLLFFIPGGLNQPQHF
TGCGCCAGCAGCTTGTTGTTTTTCATACCAGGGGGCTTAAATCAGCCCCAGCATTTT
>TRBV5-1|NA|TRBJ1-4
CASSSQDNEKLFF
TGCGCCAGCAGCTCACAGGATAATGAAAAACTGTTTTTT
>TRBV18|NA|TRBJ1-1
CASSLGGDTEAFF
TGTGCCAGCTCATTGGGAGGGGACACTGAAGCTTTCTTT
>TRBV6-1|TRBD1|TRBJ1-1
CATASGQTNTEAFF
TGTGCCACAGCCTCGGGACAGACGAACACTGAAGCTTTCTTT
>TRBV12-5|NA|TRBJ1-6
CASGLEQGSPLHF
TGTGCTAGTGGTTTGGAACAGGGCTCACCCCTCCACTTT
>TRBV15|NA|TRBJ1-5
CATSRANRVVGQPQHF
TGTGCCACCAGCAGAGCCAACAGGGTGGTGGGTCAGCCCCAGCATTTT
>TRBV7-9|TRBD1|TRBJ2-1
CASSRTGAGYNEQFF
TGTGCCAGCAGCAGGACAGGGGCTGGGTACAATGAGCAGTTCTTC